Below, 13 T cell receptor beta chains from the same sample are listed, as sequenced in a study of shared clonotypes between healthy human individuals (dated by TCRdb to about 2020). The library was produced with the immunoSEQ multiplex PCR assay. As stored in TCRdb, this immuneACCESS dataset retains in-frame rearrangements with V and J assigned. A fraction of the clones does not appear; measured against another copy, unresolved V genes explain less than half of the discrepancy, and the remainder lacks a known reason. In all, the sample holds hundreds of thousands of clones, and about 96% of those were seen once. The leading ten clones occupy more than 0.085% of the sample. CD8 naive samples were obtained by positive selection for CCR7 among CD45RO-negative cells, yielding a CD45RA+CCR7+ population from which TemRA cells were excluded. Sequenced material: naive CD8+ T cells sorted from blood. The sample's cell subset or site, from its label and the paper: CD45RA+CCR7+. The receptors were sampled from a woman in her twenties or thirties in good health.

The chain has TRBV4-1 and TRBJ2-7, with D tentatively TRBD1 (5 bases). The CDR3 is 15 residues long. Trimming removed 2 bases from V and 1 base from J, with 12 bases in between. In germline, CDR1 is MGHRA, CDR2 YSYEKL. This CDR3 reads CASSQQEKGSYEQYF. The CDR3, as DNA: TGCGCCAGCAGCCAACAGGAGAAGGGGTCCTACGAGCAGTACTTC.

This clone was counted only a few times. The identical CDR3 is also encoded by other nucleotide sequences in the sample. The genes are TRBV7-9 and TRBJ2-7, with D possibly TRBD2 on 5 matching bases. Trimming took off 3 bases at V and 1 base at J, with 7 bases between the two ends. This CDR3 spans 13 amino acids. Germline-derived CDR1 and CDR2 are SEHNR and FQNEAQ (reference sequence). Written as DNA, the CDR3 is TGTGCCAGCAGCTTGGGAGAGTCCTACGAGCAGTACTTC. Translation gives CASSLGESYEQYF.

This chain joins TRBV27 and TRBJ2-5; maybe TRBD1 (5 bases). Trimming left V 6 bases short and J 2 bases short, with 16 bases between. The CDR3 loop spans 15 amino acids. Germline V lookup: CDR1 MNHEY, CDR2 SMNVEV (reference sequence). CDR3: CASSQGAGLQETQYF. In DNA form, the CDR3 reads TGTGCCAGCAGCCAAGGGGCAGGGTTACAAGAGACCCAGTACTTC.

The rearrangement uses TRBV13 and TRBJ2-1; the D is unclear. With 5 bases removed from V and 2 bases from J, the gap between germline ends came to 13 bases. This CDR3 comprises 15 residues. Germline assignment: CDR1 PRHDT and CDR2 FYEKMQ (reference sequence). The CDR3 here is CASSTHEKTYNEQFF. CDR3 sequence (DNA): TGTGCCAGCAGCACACACGAAAAAACCTACAATGAGCAGTTCTTC.

The V gene is TRBV28, the J gene TRBJ2-7; possibly TRBD1 for D (5 bases). The germline V gene has CDR1 MDHEN and CDR2 SYDVKM. The CDR3 is made up of 13 amino acids. The V end was cut by 7 bases, the J end by 6 bases, with 16 bases between. In nucleotides, the CDR3 is TGTGCCAGCACCCCCAGGGTCGTCTCCGAGCAGTACTTC. This translates into CASTPRVVSEQYF.

This clone was recorded only once. The V and J genes are TRBV29-1 and TRBJ2-7; 11 nucleotides align to TRBD1. Germline CDR1 reads SQVTM; CDR2 reads ANQGSEA. The CDR3 sequence is 13 residues long. Germline trimming cut 7 bases from V and 2 bases from J; bases unmatched to any gene: 4. The DNA of the CDR3 is TGCAGCGCCGGACAGGGGGCAACCTACGAGCAGTACTTC. Translating it yields CSAGQGATYEQYF.

The genes are TRBV7-3 and TRBJ2-7, with 8 bases identical to TRBD1. The V segment lost 2 bases and the J segment 4 bases; nucleotides outside the gene matches: 7. This CDR3 has 15 residues. Germline CDR1 reads SGHTA; CDR2 reads FQGTGA. The CDR3 coding sequence is TGTGCCAGCAGCTTAGGGAAAGGGACAGGTTACGAGCAGTACTTC. Amino acid sequence: CASSLGKGTGYEQYF.

The V gene is TRBV27, the J gene TRBJ2-1; TRBD2 matches at 9 bases. Germline CDR1 MNHEY, CDR2 SMNVEV (reference sequence). This CDR3 has 18 residues. Unmatched junction bases numbered 10, after V lost 3 bases and J lost 1 base. CDR3 region: CASSFWAGGPGSYNEQFF. CDR3 bases: TGTGCCAGCAGTTTCTGGGCGGGAGGGCCCGGGTCCTACAATGAGCAGTTCTTC.

The gene calls are TRBV19 and TRBJ1-5, with D tentatively TRBD1 (5 bases). Per germline, CDR1 LNHDA and CDR2 SQIVND (reference sequence). The CDR3 has 14 residues. Trimming removed 7 bases at V and 5 bases at J, with 15 bases between. Here the CDR3 reads CASTIPGKDQPQHF. CDR3 bases: TGTGCCAGTACGATCCCAGGGAAGGATCAGCCCCAGCATTTT.

The chain is built from TRBV11-2 and TRBJ1-5; perhaps TRBD1 as D (6 bases). The CDR3 contains 13 residues. Germline V gene sequence: CDR1 SGHAT, CDR2 FQNNGV. Trimming shortened V by 3 bases and J by 9 bases, and 12 bases separated the two germline ends. The CDR3 DNA sequence: TGTGCCAGCAGCTTGGGGGCCTCCTGGCCCCAGCATTTT. It yields the protein CASSLGASWPQHF.

CDR3 protein: CASSSGTGGPPYNEQFF. The CDR3, as DNA: TGCGCCAGCAGCTCCGGGACAGGCGGTCCCCCCTACAATGAGCAGTTCTTC. The V call is TRBV5-1, the J call TRBJ2-1; 8 nucleotides align to TRBD1. The germline gives CDR1 SGHRS, CDR2 YFSETQ. Losses at the gene ends were 3 bases for V and 2 bases for J; bases not matched to a gene: 10. The CDR3 runs to 17 residues.

This chain connects TRBV28 to TRBJ1-1, with D tentatively TRBD1 (6 bases). Trimming pared 11 bases from V and 5 bases from J, leaving 12 bases between. Germline CDR1 is MDHEN and CDR2 is SYDVKM. This CDR3 has 11 amino acids. DNA for the CDR3: TGTGCCGTAGGTCAGGGGACTGAAGCTTTCTTT. This sequence encodes CAVGQGTEAFF.

The chain couples TRBV6-5 to TRBJ2-1; TRBD1 or TRBD2 may be the D gene (5 bases each). Germline V gene lookup returns CDR1 MNHEY and CDR2 SVGAGI. The CDR3 covers 16 residues. The V end was cut by 2 bases, the J end by 7 bases, with 18 bases between. In DNA form, the CDR3 reads TGTGCCAGCAGTTACCTGACTGGGGGAGTGGTGAATGAGCAGTTCTTC. Amino acids: CASSYLTGGVVNEQFF.